Listed below are T cell receptor beta chains from one sample, sequenced in a study of blood T cell repertoires in COVID-19. Clones were sequenced by immunoSEQ multiplex PCR, and TCRdb holds only the in-frame ones, with some missing. This table has 71,000 or so clones, about 86% appearing once. Specimen: peripheral blood. The receptors stem from a man in his 70s with acute or convalescent COVID-19. The CDR3 runs from the conserved cysteine through the conserved F or W. D genes are given only for firm matches. Only part of the rows carry a size: once, few, many, or a class if the clone is expanded.

d_call,j_call,v_call,clone_size,cdr3_aa,cdr3_nt
TRBD2,TRBJ2-1,TRBV24-1,NA,CATSSSGRELNEQFF,TGTGCCACCAGTTCCTCCGGGCGGGAGCTTAATGAGCAGTTCTTC
NA,TRBJ1-1,TRBV5-1,NA,CASSLGPGLNTEAFF,TGCGCCAGCAGCTTGGGCCCGGGATTGAACACTGAAGCTTTCTTT
TRBD1,TRBJ1-1,TRBV27,NA,CASSLSKTRGSEAFF,TGTGCCAGCAGTTTGAGCAAGACCAGGGGGTCTGAAGCTTTCTTT
NA,TRBJ2-2,TRBV2,NA,CATASRDTNTGELFF,TGTGCCACCGCTTCCCGGGACACCAACACCGGGGAGCTGTTTTTT
NA,TRBJ1-5,TRBV27,NA,CASSLGPGGNQPQHF,TGTGCCAGCAGTTTAGGGCCAGGGGGCAATCAGCCCCAGCATTTT
NA,TRBJ1-1,TRBV6-5,NA,CASSYLKTGLNTEAFF,TGTGCCAGCAGTTACTTAAAGACAGGACTGAACACTGAAGCTTTCTTT
NA,TRBJ2-7,TRBV29-1,NA,CSVERSGATYEQYF,TGCAGCGTTGAGAGGTCGGGAGCAACCTACGAGCAGTACTTC
NA,TRBJ1-2,TRBV6-5,NA,CASSPGSYGYTF,TGTGCCAGCAGCCCGGGGAGCTATGGCTACACCTTC
NA,TRBJ2-7,TRBV27,NA,CASSITLAGEQYF,TGTGCCAGCAGTATCACCCTAGCCGGCGAGCAGTACTTC
NA,TRBJ2-1,TRBV7-9,NA,CASYRDSAYNEQFF,TGTGCCAGCTATCGGGACTCCGCCTACAATGAGCAGTTCTTC
NA,TRBJ1-2,TRBV29-1,NA,CSVERFEGYTF,TGCAGCGTTGAACGGTTTGAAGGCTACACCTTC
NA,TRBJ2-5,TRBV30,NA,CAWSVPGGGGPRETQYF,TGTGCCTGGAGTGTACCGGGGGGCGGGGGTCCCCGGGAGACCCAGTACTTC
NA,TRBJ1-2,TRBV30,NA,CAWRALRPGNYGYTF,TGTGCCTGGAGGGCCCTCCGCCCGGGTAACTATGGCTACACCTTC
TRBD1,TRBJ2-7,TRBV15,once,CATSGRGPGQASYEQYF,TGTGCCACCAGCGGACGGGGACCGGGACAGGCGTCCTACGAGCAGTACTTC
NA,TRBJ1-1,TRBV7-3,NA,CASSLNRNTEAFF,TGTGCCAGCAGCTTAAACAGGAACACTGAAGCTTTCTTT
NA,TRBJ2-7,TRBV7-2,NA,CASSEVQVLEQYF,TGTGCCAGCAGCGAGGTACAGGTACTTGAGCAGTACTTC
TRBD2,TRBJ2-6,TRBV5-4,few,CASGLAGGPGANVLTF,TGTGCCAGCGGGCTAGCGGGAGGGCCTGGGGCCAACGTCCTGACTTTC
NA,TRBJ1-4,TRBV5-6,NA,CASSPGEVLQGEKLFF,TGTGCCAGCAGCCCCGGGGAGGTGCTCCAGGGCGAAAAACTGTTTTTT
TRBD1,TRBJ2-1,TRBV27,NA,CASTLTGTNEQFF,TGTGCCAGCACCCTGACAGGGACCAATGAGCAGTTCTTC
TRBD2,TRBJ2-5,TRBV19,NA,CASSRTSGSAQETQYF,TGTGCCAGTAGCCGGACTAGCGGGAGTGCCCAAGAGACCCAGTACTTC
NA,TRBJ1-1,TRBV28,NA,CASSTTVNTEAFF,TGTGCCAGCAGTACGACAGTGAACACTGAAGCTTTCTTT
NA,TRBJ1-1,TRBV19,NA,CASSSRRGNTEAFF,TGTGCCAGTAGTTCGAGGCGGGGGAACACTGAAGCTTTCTTT
TRBD1,TRBJ1-3,TRBV6-5,NA,CASNRGGSGNTIYF,TGTGCCAGCAACAGGGGAGGCTCTGGAAACACCATATATTTT
TRBD1,TRBJ2-7,TRBV7-3,NA,CASSLNPAGGHEQYF,TGTGCCAGCAGCTTAAATCCGGCAGGGGGCCACGAGCAGTACTTC
NA,TRBJ1-1,TRBV30,NA,CAWSEGETEAFF,TGTGCCTGGAGTGAAGGGGAAACTGAAGCTTTCTTT
TRBD2,TRBJ2-1,TRBV30,NA,CALNRLAGLHNEQFF,TGTGCCTTGAATCGACTAGCGGGGCTACACAATGAGCAGTTCTTC
NA,TRBJ2-2,TRBV7-2,NA,CASSLPNTGELFF,TGTGCCAGCAGCTTACCAAACACCGGGGAGCTGTTTTTT
TRBD2,TRBJ2-7,TRBV9,NA,CASSVAAGIMYEQYF,TGTGCCAGCAGCGTAGCAGCGGGGATAATGTACGAGCAGTACTTC
NA,TRBJ2-7,TRBV24-1,NA,CATSAEGFYEQYF,TGTGCCACCAGTGCGGAGGGATTCTACGAGCAGTACTTC
TRBD2,TRBJ2-7,TRBV4-3,NA,CASSHGLAGGFSYEQYF,TGCGCCAGCAGCCATGGACTAGCGGGGGGGTTCTCCTACGAGCAGTACTTC